This T cell receptor (beta chain) was sequenced for a study of beta chain features in type 1 diabetes. Study at large: Age, gender and cell yields were alike across patients and healthy donors. Study-wide results and caveats: Shorter TCRB CDR3s, moderately but significantly so, marked every one of the four CD4+ subsets in Type 1 diabetes patients. Diminished insertions and augmented deletions at VDJ junctions characterized type 1 diabetes patients. A closer apparent resemblance between naive, central memory and Treg TCRB repertoires was seen in patients than in healthy donors.

Expressed TCRB transcripts were sequenced because the entire RNA isolate underwent reverse transcription. TCRdb's table, derived via immunoSEQ multiplex PCR, lists solely in-frame clones and lacks some. Of about 410,000 clones detected, approximately 13% appear once; the ten largest clones hold about 0.04%. Notes on this clone: What it binds is unknown.

V lost 4 bases to trimming and J lost 7 bases; unmatched junction nucleotides: 2. Germline V gene data show CDR1 as PRHDT and CDR2 as FYEKMQ (reference sequence). CDR3 length: 14 residues. This receptor was identified in a man between 25 and 39 years old in good health. The sequencing input was naive CD4+ T cells from blood. The V and J genes are TRBV13 and TRBJ1-4; 11 nucleotides match TRBD1. The CDR3 DNA reads TGTGCCAGCAGCTCCGGGACAGGGGGTGAAAAACTGTTTTTT. Translation: CASSSGTGGEKLFF.